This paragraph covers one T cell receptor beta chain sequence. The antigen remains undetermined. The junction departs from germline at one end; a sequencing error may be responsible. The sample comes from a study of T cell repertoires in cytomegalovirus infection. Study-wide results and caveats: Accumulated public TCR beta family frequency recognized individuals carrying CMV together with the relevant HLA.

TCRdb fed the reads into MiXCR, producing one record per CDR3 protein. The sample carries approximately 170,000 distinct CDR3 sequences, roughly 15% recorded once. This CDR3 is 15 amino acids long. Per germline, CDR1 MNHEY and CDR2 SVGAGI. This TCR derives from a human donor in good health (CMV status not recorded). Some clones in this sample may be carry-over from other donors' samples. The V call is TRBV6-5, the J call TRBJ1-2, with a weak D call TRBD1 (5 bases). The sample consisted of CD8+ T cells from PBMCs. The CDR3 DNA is TGTGCCCGCAGCCCCACCCTGACAGCTTCCTATGGCTACACCTTC. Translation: CARSPTLTASYGYTF.